What follows is one TCR beta chain and its context. Looked up from germline, CDR1 is SEHNR and CDR2 is FQNEAQ (reference sequence). The CDR3 sequence is 12 residues long. V gave up 5 bases and J gave up 5 bases, with 6 bases separating them. The sample originates from a study of T-cell reconstitution after alpha-beta-depleted transplantation in children. Unique molecular identifiers were incorporated into the prepared TCRbeta library. In TCRdb, the PCR reads were re-called with MiXCR into one record per CDR3 protein. The data show around 250,000 distinct CDR3 sequences, with roughly 9.5% seen just once and about 9.4% held by the top ten.

This TCR was recovered from a human donor who donated a stem cell graft to a child with SCID. V and J are TRBV7-9 and TRBJ1-4; D unclear. This specimen was PBMCs from the stem cell graft donor, taken from the stem cell graft. The CDR3 coding sequence is TGTGCCAGCAGCCCGGGGAATGAAAAACTGTTTTTT. Protein sequence: CASSPGNEKLFF.